One sample yielded the 26 T cell receptor beta chains listed below, sequenced in a study of cytomegalovirus exposure and HLA in healthy donors. The PCR employed 60 Vbeta primers together with 13 Jbeta primers. Produced via immunoSEQ multiplex PCR; TCRdb's table is partial and in-frame only. This sample yields nearly 110,000 clones, of which 82% are seen a single time; approximately 2.5% belongs to the top ten. The sample taken for sequencing was PBMCs. These TCRs come from a man aged 30 to 45 in good health and CMV-seropositive.

The chain has TRBV30 and TRBJ1-2, with 10 positions matching TRBD1. V lost 2 bases, J lost 6 bases, and 3 bases stayed unmatched. The germline V gene has CDR1 GTSNPN and CDR2 SVGIG (reference sequence). The CDR3 consists of 13 residues. In DNA form, the CDR3 reads TGTGCCTGGAGTAGGGGACAGGGGAATGGCTACACCTTC. Translation gives CAWSRGQGNGYTF.

The genes are TRBV6-5 and TRBJ2-7, with 7 bases lining up with TRBD1. CDR3 size: 15 residues. CDR1 and CDR2 from the germline V gene are MNHEY and SVGAGI. V lost 2 bases, J lost 0 bases, and 4 bases stayed unmatched. This chain's CDR3 is CASSYEAGGSYEQYF. In DNA, the CDR3 is TGTGCCAGCAGTTACGAGGCAGGGGGCTCCTACGAGCAGTACTTC.

The chain joins TRBV6-5 to TRBJ1-1; D call uncertain. Trimming cost V 8 bases and J 11 bases, with 12 bases left between them. Per the germline V gene, CDR1 is MNHEY and CDR2 is SVGAGI. The CDR3 contains 10 residues. The CDR3 loop reads CASGEGWAFF. The CDR3 bases are TGTGCCAGCGGCGAGGGCTGGGCTTTCTTT.

The sample holds one count of this clone. The J gene is TRBJ2-5, the V gene TRBV2; D is possibly TRBD2 (7 bases). The V gene lost 8 bases and the J gene lost 5 bases, with 24 bases spanning the gap. Germline values: CDR1 SNHLY, CDR2 FYNNEI. There are 16 residues in the CDR3. The CDR3 region is CASGRGGRGFWETQYF. CDR3 coding DNA: TGTGCCAGCGGAAGGGGGGGCAGGGGCTTTTGGGAGACCCAGTACTTC.

The chain employs TRBV4-1 and TRBJ1-1; tentatively, D is TRBD1 (5 bases). Trimming took 3 bases from V and 5 from J, leaving 13 bases between them. The CDR3 spans 14 residues. Germline values: CDR1 MGHRA, CDR2 YSYEKL. CDR3 residues: CASSQGVGRTEAFF. CDR3 nucleotide sequence: TGCGCCAGCAGCCAGGGGGTCGGGAGGACTGAAGCTTTCTTT.

The chain is built from TRBV29-1 and TRBJ1-2; D unclear. The CDR3 totals 12 residues. V was clipped by 0 bases and J by 2 bases, with 4 bases between them. Germline CDR1 is SQVTM and CDR2 is ANQGSEA. The CDR3 is CSVEDLNYGYTF. In DNA form, the CDR3 reads TGCAGCGTTGAAGACCTCAACTATGGCTACACCTTC.

The V call is TRBV11-2, the J call TRBJ1-1, with unresolved D. This CDR3 region has 13 residues. Trimming shortened V by 1 base and J by 7 bases, and 10 bases separated the two germline ends. Germline CDR1 is SGHAT and CDR2 is FQNNGV. In DNA, the CDR3 is TGTGCCAGCAGCTTAGGAGGGCTGGTTGAAGCTTTCTTT. It yields the protein CASSLGGLVEAFF.

The V and J genes are TRBV5-1 and TRBJ2-4; weak D call: TRBD2 (5 bases). V dropped 7 bases and J dropped 7 bases, with 15 bases sitting between them. This CDR3 comprises 13 residues. Germline V CDR1 and CDR2: SGHRS, YFSETQ. The CDR3 region has the DNA TGCGCCAGCGCCCCAGGAGGTTCGAACATTCAGTACTTC. This codes for CASAPGGSNIQYF.

This clone appeared a few times. The chain joins TRBV7-9 to TRBJ1-5; D remains ambiguous. Looked up from germline, CDR1 is SEHNR and CDR2 is FQNEAQ (reference sequence). The CDR3 runs to 15 residues. Trimming removed 1 base from V and 0 bases from J, with 7 bases in between. As DNA, the CDR3 is TGTGCCAGCAGCTTAGAACATCATAGCAATCAGCCCCAGCATTTT. The encoded protein is CASSLEHHSNQPQHF. The full variable domain, with the rest looked up from reference TRBV7-9 and TRBJ1-5, is DTGVSQNPRHKITKRGQNVTFRCDPISEHNRLYWYRQTLGQGPEFLTYFQNEAQLEKSRLLSDRFSAERPKGSFSTLEIQRTEQGDSAMYLCASSLEHHSNQPQHFGDGTRLSIL.

V usage is TRBV7-9 and J usage is TRBJ2-1; tentatively, D is TRBD2 (6 bases). CDR3 length: 14 residues. CDR1 and CDR2 from the germline V gene are SEHNR and FQNEAQ (reference sequence). V lost 4 bases, J lost 5 bases, and 12 bases lay in between. The CDR3 region has the DNA TGTGCCAGCAGCTCCTTGGGGGGAGACAATGAGCAGTTCTTC. Translated, it gives CASSSLGGDNEQFF.

To note about this clone: This specimen includes other DNA sequences encoding the same CDR3. The rearrangement joins TRBV11-2 to TRBJ2-3; unclear D gene. Trimming removed 3 bases from V and 4 bases from J, with 8 bases in between. Per the germline V gene, CDR1 is SGHAT and CDR2 is FQNNGV. This CDR3 has 13 residues. Here the CDR3 reads CASSLGQADTQYF. The DNA of the CDR3 is TGTGCCAGCAGCTTGGGTCAGGCAGATACGCAGTATTTT.

The chain uses TRBV4-1 and TRBJ1-2; no firm D call. Trimming stripped 3 bases from V and 3 bases from J, with 14 bases between. The germline V gene encodes CDR1 MGHRA and CDR2 YSYEKL. The CDR3 contains 15 residues. This CDR3 is CASSQVTNAYYGYTF. As DNA, the CDR3 is TGCGCCAGCAGCCAGGTAACAAATGCTTACTATGGCTACACCTTC.

The V call is TRBV6-5, the J call TRBJ2-3; 9 bases map to TRBD2. The CDR3 has 15 amino acids. Trimming cost V 5 bases and J 3 bases; bases outside gene matches: 6. Germline values: CDR1 MNHEY, CDR2 SVGAGI. The CDR3 DNA reads as TGTGCCAGCAGTCGTAGCGGGGGTCTTACAGATACGCAGTATTTT. Its protein product is CASSRSGGLTDTQYF.

The V gene is TRBV10-3, the J gene TRBJ2-5; 7 nucleotides match TRBD2. Germline V gene sequence: CDR1 ENHRY, CDR2 SYGVKD. There are 17 residues in the CDR3. V gave up 3 bases and J gave up 4 bases; unmatched junction bases: 14. The CDR3 bases are TGTGCCATCAGTGAAAATACCGGGCGGGGGTGGGGAGAGACCCAGTACTTC. It is translated as CAISENTGRGWGETQYF.

The chain carries TRBV5-1 and TRBJ1-1, with D uncertain. The germline V gene encodes CDR1 SGHRS and CDR2 YFSETQ. The CDR3 is 15 amino acids. V was pared by 4 bases and J by 0 bases, with 13 bases between. The DNA of the CDR3 is TGCGCCAGCAGCGTTCGGGGAAATTTGAACACTGAAGCTTTCTTT. This encodes CASSVRGNLNTEAFF.

The rearrangement joins TRBV19 to TRBJ2-4; TRBD2 is a possible D gene (6 bases). Germline lookup yields CDR1 LNHDA and CDR2 SQIVND (reference sequence). The CDR3 is 16 amino acids. V was clipped by 4 bases and J by 0 bases, with 13 bases between them. The CDR3 region is CASSTVGGLAKNIQYF. In DNA, the CDR3 is TGTGCCAGTAGTACCGTGGGAGGCTTAGCCAAAAACATTCAGTACTTC. Using reference TRBV19 and TRBJ2-4 for the parts outside the CDR3, the full variable domain is DGGITQSPKYLFRKEGQNVTLSCEQNLNHDAMYWYRQDPGQGLRLIYYSQIVNDFQKGDIAEGYSVSREKKESFPLTVTSAQKNPTAFYLCASSTVGGLAKNIQYFGAGTRLSVL.

The chain joins TRBV4-1 to TRBJ2-7, with 9 positions matching TRBD1. The CDR3 is made up of 14 amino acids. The junction had 3 bases not matched to a gene; V was cut back by 4 bases and J by 2 bases. The germline gives CDR1 MGHRA, CDR2 YSYEKL. DNA for the CDR3: TGCGCCAGCAGCCCCGGGACAGGGACCTACGAGCAGTACTTC. It codes for CASSPGTGTYEQYF.

The rearrangement joins TRBV4-1 to TRBJ1-3; D uncertain. V shed 4 bases and J shed 0 bases, with 7 bases lying between them. Germline CDR1 MGHRA, CDR2 YSYEKL. This CDR3 has 14 amino acids. In nucleotides, the CDR3 is TGCGCCAGCAGCCCATCCCCCTCTGGAAACACCATATATTTT. Encoded protein: CASSPSPSGNTIYF.

This rearrangement joins TRBV11-2 to TRBJ1-2, with a possible D match to TRBD1 (5 bases). V dropped 1 base and J dropped 8 bases, with 14 bases sitting between them. The CDR3 consists of 14 residues. Germline loops: CDR1 SGHAT, CDR2 FQNNGV. Here the CDR3 DNA reads TGTGCCAGCAGCTTAGTGGGGGGGTCTAGAGGCTACACCTTC. Translated, it gives CASSLVGGSRGYTF.

The J gene is TRBJ1-2, the V gene TRBV5-6; the D gene is possibly TRBD1 (6 bases). Germline CDR1 SGHDT, CDR2 YYEEEE. CDR3 length equals 14 residues. V gave up 0 bases and J gave up 7 bases, with 13 bases separating them. The CDR3 DNA reads as TGTGCCAGCAGCTTGGCCGGGGGGCAGGTTGGCTACACCTTC. Protein sequence: CASSLAGGQVGYTF.

The chain's CDR3 is CASSPPAQTYEQYF. The CDR3 coding sequence is TGTGCCAGCTCACCACCGGCCCAGACCTACGAGCAGTACTTC. V gene TRBV18 combines with J gene TRBJ2-7; D gene uncertain. V lost 0 bases and J 2 bases, leaving 8 bases between the germline ends. CDR1 is KGHSH, CDR2 LQKENI, per germline. The CDR3 extends over 14 amino acids.

This clone came up a few times. The genes are TRBV4-1 and TRBJ1-4; D unclear. Trimming removed 7 bases from V and 0 bases from J, with 15 bases in between. The CDR3 totals 16 residues. The germline V gene has CDR1 MGHRA and CDR2 YSYEKL. Here the CDR3 reads CASTQWFVSTNEKLFF. The CDR3 DNA reads as TGCGCCAGCACTCAGTGGTTTGTCTCAACTAATGAAAAACTGTTTTTT.

The rearrangement links TRBV25-1 to TRBJ2-3; 7 bases fit TRBD2. The J segment lost 1 base and the V segment lost 10 bases, leaving 8 bases of the junction unmatched. Germline values: CDR1 MGHDK, CDR2 SYGVNS. The CDR3 is 14 residues long. In nucleotides, the CDR3 is TGTGCCACCTCGATGGGGGGGGGCACAGATACGCAGTATTTT. It yields the protein CATSMGGGTDTQYF.

This clone was recorded a few times. The V gene is TRBV9, the J gene TRBJ2-3, with a possible D match to TRBD1 (6 bases). The CDR3 has 17 amino acids. The ends were cut back, 4 bases at V and 4 bases at J, with 22 bases in the middle. Germline CDR1 is SGDLS and CDR2 is YYNGEE. The CDR3 sequence: CASSPHPPLQGADTQYF. CDR3 DNA sequence: TGTGCCAGCAGCCCCCATCCCCCGCTACAGGGAGCAGATACGCAGTATTTT.

The chain carries TRBV27 and TRBJ2-2; D might be TRBD1 (5 bases). Germline loops: CDR1 MNHEY, CDR2 SMNVEV (reference sequence). V was clipped by 4 bases and J by 7 bases, with 16 bases between them. This CDR3 is 15 amino acids long. CDR3 sequence: CASSWAGYGDGELFF. In nucleotides, the CDR3 is TGTGCCAGCAGTTGGGCAGGGTACGGTGACGGGGAGCTGTTTTTT.

The chain carries TRBV7-2 and TRBJ1-1, with D hard to call. Trimming removed 2 bases at V and 4 bases at J, with 5 bases between. Looked up from germline, CDR1 is SGHTA and CDR2 is FQGNSA. This CDR3 region has 12 residues. CDR3 coding DNA: TGTGCCAGCAGCTTACTACGCACTGAAGCTTTCTTT. Translated: CASSLLRTEAFF.